The clone carrying this TCR beta chain was observed a handful of times. CDR1 is MNHEY, CDR2 SMNVEV, per germline (reference sequence). The CDR3 has 17 amino acids. V shed 0 bases and J 3 bases; nucleotides not matched to a gene: 9. RNA transcripts yielded amplified TCR beta CDR3 regions. HTBI primers were the set used in a first-round RT-PCR of the TCR CDR3. TCRdb reanalysed the multiplex PCR reads using MiXCR and keeps one entry per CDR3 protein. The sample consists of some 720,000 distinct CDR3 sequences, over 15% of them appearing once. This specimen belongs to a study of T cells in Graves' hyperthyroidism and ophthalmopathy.

This TCR derives from a man between 18 and 29 years old with Graves' hyperthyroidism. The sample taken for sequencing was blood. This chain links TRBV27 with TRBJ1-2; 8 bases fit TRBD1. This chain's CDR3 is CASSLSSRTGTYYGYTF. Written as DNA, the CDR3 is TGTGCCAGCAGTTTATCGAGCCGGACAGGGACGTACTATGGCTACACCTTC.